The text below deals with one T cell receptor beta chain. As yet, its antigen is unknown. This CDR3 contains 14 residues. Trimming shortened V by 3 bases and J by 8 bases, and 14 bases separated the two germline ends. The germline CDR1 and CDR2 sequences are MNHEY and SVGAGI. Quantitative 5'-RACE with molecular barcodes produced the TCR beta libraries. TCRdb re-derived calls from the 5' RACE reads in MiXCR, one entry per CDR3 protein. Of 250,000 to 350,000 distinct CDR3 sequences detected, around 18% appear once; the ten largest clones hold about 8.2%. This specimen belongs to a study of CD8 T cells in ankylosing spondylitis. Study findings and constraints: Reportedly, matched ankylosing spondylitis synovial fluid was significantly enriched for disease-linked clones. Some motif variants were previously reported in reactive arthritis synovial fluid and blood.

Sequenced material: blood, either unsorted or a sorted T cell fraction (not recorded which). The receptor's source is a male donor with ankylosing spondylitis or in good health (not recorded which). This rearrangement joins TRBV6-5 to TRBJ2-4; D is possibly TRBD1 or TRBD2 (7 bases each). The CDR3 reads CASSYFQGGDIQYF. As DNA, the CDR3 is TGTGCCAGCAGTTATTTTCAGGGGGGGGACATTCAGTACTTC.